The clone carrying this T cell receptor (beta chain) was seen a few times. The data were obtained in a study of human T cells and chemical hapten exposure. Time point: patch test 2, 6 weeks after DPC sensitization. Treatment here: therapeutic diphenylcyclopropenone sensitization with weekly scalp DPC. Via MiXCR, TCRdb re-called the RACE reads, giving one row per CDR3 protein. The sample lists roughly 100,000 distinct CDR3 sequences; 9% to 9.5% were seen once. The sample here was whole blood, taken in connection with sensitization to the hapten diphenylcyclopropenone (DPC). This clonotype was obtained from a woman aged 35 to 49 with alopecia areata. Some clones in this sample may be carry-over from other donors' samples.

In DNA form, the CDR3 reads TGCAGTGCTAAAAGGTCCCTGGAGGGCCCCTACGAGCAGTACTTC. It codes for CSAKRSLEGPYEQYF. This sequence joins TRBV20-1 and TRBJ2-7, with D perhaps TRBD2 (6 bases). The V end lost 4 bases, the J end lost 2 bases, and 18 bases lay between the germline ends. The CDR3 extends over 15 amino acids. Germline V lookup: CDR1 DFQATT, CDR2 SNEGSKA (reference sequence).